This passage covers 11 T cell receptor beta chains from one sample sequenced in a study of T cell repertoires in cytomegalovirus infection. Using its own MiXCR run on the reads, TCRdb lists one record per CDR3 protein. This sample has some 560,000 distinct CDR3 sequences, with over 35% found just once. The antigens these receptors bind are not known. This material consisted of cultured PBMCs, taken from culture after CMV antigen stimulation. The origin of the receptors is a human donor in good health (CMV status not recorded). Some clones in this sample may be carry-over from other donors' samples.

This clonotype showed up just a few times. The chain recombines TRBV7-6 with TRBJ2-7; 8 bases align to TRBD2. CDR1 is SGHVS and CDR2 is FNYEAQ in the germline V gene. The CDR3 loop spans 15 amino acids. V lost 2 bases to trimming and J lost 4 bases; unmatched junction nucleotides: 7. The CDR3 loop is CASSLIAGTSYEQYF. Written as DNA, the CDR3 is TGTGCCAGCAGCTTAATAGCGGGGACATCGTACGAGCAGTACTTC.

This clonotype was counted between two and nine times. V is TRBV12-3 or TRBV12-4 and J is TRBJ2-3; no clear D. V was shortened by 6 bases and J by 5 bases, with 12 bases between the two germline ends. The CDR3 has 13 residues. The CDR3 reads CASRGRWGDTQYF. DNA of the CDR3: TGTGCCAGCAGGGGCAGGTGGGGAGATACGCAGTATTTT.

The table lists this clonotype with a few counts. CDR3 coding DNA: TGTGCCAGCAGTGAAGCGTGGGGGTTCACCGGGGAGCTGTTTTTT. This gives the protein CASSEAWGFTGELFF. The chain combines TRBV6-1 with TRBJ2-2; TRBD1 or TRBD2 may be the D gene (5 bases each). Germline CDR1 is MNHNS and CDR2 is SASEGT. This CDR3 is 15 amino acids long. V was clipped by 0 bases and J by 4 bases, with 9 bases between them.

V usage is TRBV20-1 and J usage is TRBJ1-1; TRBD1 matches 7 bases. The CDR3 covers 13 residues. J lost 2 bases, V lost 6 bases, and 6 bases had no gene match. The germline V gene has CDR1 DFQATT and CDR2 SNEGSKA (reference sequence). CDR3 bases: TGCAGTGCAGAGGGACAGTTAAACACTGAAGCTTTCTTT. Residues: CSAEGQLNTEAFF.

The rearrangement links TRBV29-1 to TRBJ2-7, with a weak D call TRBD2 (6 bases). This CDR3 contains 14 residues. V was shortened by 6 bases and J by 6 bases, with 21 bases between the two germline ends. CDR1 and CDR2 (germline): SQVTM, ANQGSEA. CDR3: CSVVRDSSPSEQYF. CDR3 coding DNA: TGCAGCGTCGTTCGGGACTCCTCCCCGTCCGAGCAGTACTTC.

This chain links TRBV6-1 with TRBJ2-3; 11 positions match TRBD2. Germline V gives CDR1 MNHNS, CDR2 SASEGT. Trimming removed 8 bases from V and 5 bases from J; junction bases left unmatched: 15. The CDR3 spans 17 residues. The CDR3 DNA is TGTGCCAGCGTACTACCCGCTAGCGGGAGGATTGGAGATACGCAGTATTTT. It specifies CASVLPASGRIGDTQYF.

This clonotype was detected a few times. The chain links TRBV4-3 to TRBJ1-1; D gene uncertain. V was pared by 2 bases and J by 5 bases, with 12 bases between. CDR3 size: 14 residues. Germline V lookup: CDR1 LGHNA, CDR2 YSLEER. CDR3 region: CASSQTIGRTEAFF. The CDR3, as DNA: TGCGCCAGCAGCCAAACAATAGGGCGGACTGAAGCTTTCTTT.

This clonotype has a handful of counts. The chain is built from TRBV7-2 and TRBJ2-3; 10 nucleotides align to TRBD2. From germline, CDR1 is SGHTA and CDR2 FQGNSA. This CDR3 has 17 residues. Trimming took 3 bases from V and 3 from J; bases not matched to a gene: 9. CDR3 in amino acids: CASSLTLAGGLTDTQYF. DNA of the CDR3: TGTGCCAGCAGCTTGACCTTAGCGGGAGGATTGACAGATACGCAGTATTTT.

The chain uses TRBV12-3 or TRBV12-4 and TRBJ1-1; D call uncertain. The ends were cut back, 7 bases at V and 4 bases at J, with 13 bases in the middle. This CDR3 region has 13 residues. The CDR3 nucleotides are TGTGCCAGCACCCTATGGAGGGCCACTGAAGCTTTCTTT. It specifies CASTLWRATEAFF.

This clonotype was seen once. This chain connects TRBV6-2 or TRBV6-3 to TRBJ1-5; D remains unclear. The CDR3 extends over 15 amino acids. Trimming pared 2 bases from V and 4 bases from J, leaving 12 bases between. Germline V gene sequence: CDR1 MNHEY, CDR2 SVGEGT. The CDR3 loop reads CASSYPPAMNQPQHF. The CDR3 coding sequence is TGTGCCAGCAGTTACCCCCCCGCAATGAATCAGCCCCAGCATTTT.

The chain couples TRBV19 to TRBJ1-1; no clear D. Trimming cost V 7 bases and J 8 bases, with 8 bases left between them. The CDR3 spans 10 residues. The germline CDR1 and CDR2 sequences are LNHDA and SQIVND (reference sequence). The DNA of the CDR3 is TGTGCCAGTAAGGGAGGGGAAGCTTTCTTT. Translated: CASKGGEAFF. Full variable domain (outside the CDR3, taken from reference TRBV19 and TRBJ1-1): DGGITQSPKYLFRKEGQNVTLSCEQNLNHDAMYWYRQDPGQGLRLIYYSQIVNDFQKGDIAEGYSVSREKKESFPLTVTSAQKNPTAFYLCASKGGEAFFGQGTRLTVV.